The present entry profiles one T cell receptor beta chain with its context. Its binding antigen is unknown. Base qualities are not recorded, but no much larger clone differs from it by a single base. The CDR3 regions of human TCRbeta chains were subjected to immunosequencing. From the authors' description of their analysis: TCRs in the repertoires were matched against a reference library of SARS-CoV-2-specific TCRs that had been generated with the MIRA antigen-specificity platform. Breadth meant the fraction of unique TCRs that were SARS-CoV-2-associated, whereas depth meant the fraction of total T cells that were SARS-CoV-2-associated. Using the MIRA data, each spike-specific TCR was mapped to the spike region that the TCR reacts to and placed in a CD4 or CD8 class. Log10-transformed breadth and depth values were compared by one-way ANOVA with Sidak's multiple comparisons tests. Drawn from immuneACCESS, this table holds only the in-frame rearrangements with V and J called that TCRdb kept. Clones are partly lost; checked studies trace under half to an unresolved V gene and leave the rest unexplained. V and J calls and clone size are copied from that table; D and trimming were computed from the DNA. The sample contains approximately 120,000 clones, 88% of them found a single time. Clones ranked in the top ten supply 9.5% to 15% of the sample.

The time point label corresponds to: baseline before first vaccination. The intended sense of this specimen's treatment or condition label: meningococcal conjugate vaccine given as trial control. Samples from vaccinated people were obtained from the UK trials COV001 and COV002, which included a single-blind randomized controlled phase 2/3 trial of AZD1222 (ChAdOx1 nCoV-19) in healthy adults. For TCRbeta chain sequencing, PBMC samples from trial participants were taken at day 0 and at day 28 after the second dose. The CDR3 measures 15 amino acids from cysteine to phenylalanine. Only the CDR3 DNA is retained, 45 bases long and in frame from the first base. V is shortened by 3 bases, J by 4 bases, and the region joining them spans 16 bases. The CDR1 and CDR2 encoded by the germline V gene are MGHRA and YSYEKL. The record originates from a study of T cell responses to AZD1222 COVID-19 vaccine (dated by TCRdb to 2020 to 2023). As for the study more broadly: TCR sequencing covered approximately 230 trial participants: 200 to 220 given two doses of AZD1222 and 26 given two doses of MenACWY control vaccine. Enrollment into the trials was organized by age into subgroups of 18-55, 56-69 and 70-plus years, and those subgroups contained 148, 28 and 57 TCR-sequenced participants, respectively. Findings and caveats that apply to the study as a whole: In the small 56-69-year group, the increase in depth fell short of significance, most likely because of low power. Because no samples from the day 14 peak response were available, repertoires could be characterized only after the peak T cell response. Conclusions about previously exposed vaccinees are limited, since just a handful of AZD1222 recipients were seropositive for SARS-CoV-2 at baseline. Reportedly, close to half of the unique spike-specific TCRs recognized epitopes lying outside the regions that are mutated in the B.1.351 and B.1.1.7 variants. After two AZD1222 doses, both the breadth and the depth of spike-specific TCRs were significantly higher than at day 0 and than in MenACWY recipients. Participants were mostly white British, with more females than males. The authors suggested clonal diversity may have been underestimated. CD4 TCRs associated with the vaccine covered the entire spike protein, and the dominant responses were in regions 160-218 and 743-854.

Recombination joined TRBV4-1 with TRBJ2-7; TRBD1 could be the D gene, as 6 bases match. This TCR was sampled from an adult in good health. Here the sequenced sample was peripheral blood, taken on day 0 of MenACWY control vaccination. The CDR3 amino acid sequence is: CASSQGATVPYEQYF. The nucleotide sequence reads TGCGCCAGCAGCCAGGGGGCCACAGTTCCTTACGAGCAGTACTTC.